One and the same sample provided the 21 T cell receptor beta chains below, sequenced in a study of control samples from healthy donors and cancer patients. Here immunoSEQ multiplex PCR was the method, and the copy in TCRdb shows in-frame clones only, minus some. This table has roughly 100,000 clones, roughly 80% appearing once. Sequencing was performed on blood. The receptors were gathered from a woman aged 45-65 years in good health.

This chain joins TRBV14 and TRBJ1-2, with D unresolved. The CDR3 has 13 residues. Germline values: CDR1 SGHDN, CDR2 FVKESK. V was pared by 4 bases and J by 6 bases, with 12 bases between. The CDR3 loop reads CASSLQTSHGYTF. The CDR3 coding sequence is TGTGCCAGCAGCCTCCAGACTAGCCATGGCTACACCTTC.

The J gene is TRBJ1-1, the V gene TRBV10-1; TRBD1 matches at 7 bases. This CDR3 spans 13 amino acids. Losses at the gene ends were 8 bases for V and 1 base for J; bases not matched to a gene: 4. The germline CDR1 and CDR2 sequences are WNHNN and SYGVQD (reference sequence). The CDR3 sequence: CASPDRANTEAFF. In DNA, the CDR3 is TGCGCCAGCCCCGACAGGGCGAACACTGAAGCTTTCTTT.

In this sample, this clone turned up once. This CDR3 reads CASRAQNTGELFF. The CDR3 DNA sequence: TGCGCCAGCAGGGCCCAGAACACCGGGGAGCTGTTTTTT. V gene TRBV10-2 combines with J gene TRBJ2-2; D gene uncertain. Deletions cut 6 bases from V and 1 base from J, with 6 bases between. The germline V gene has CDR1 WSHSY and CDR2 SAAADI. The CDR3 is made up of 13 amino acids.

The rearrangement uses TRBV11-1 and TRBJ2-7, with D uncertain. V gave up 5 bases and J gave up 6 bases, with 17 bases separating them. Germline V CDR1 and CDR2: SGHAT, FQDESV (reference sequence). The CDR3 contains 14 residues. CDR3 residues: CASSPIFETTEQYF. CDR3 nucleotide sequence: TGTGCCAGCAGCCCAATCTTCGAGACGACCGAGCAGTACTTC.

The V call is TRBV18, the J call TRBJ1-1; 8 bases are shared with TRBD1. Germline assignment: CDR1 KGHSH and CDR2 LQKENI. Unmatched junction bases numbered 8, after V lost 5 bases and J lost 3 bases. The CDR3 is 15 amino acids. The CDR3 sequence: CASSGNRGSDTEAFF. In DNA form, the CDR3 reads TGTGCCAGCTCAGGAAACAGGGGGTCTGACACTGAAGCTTTCTTT.

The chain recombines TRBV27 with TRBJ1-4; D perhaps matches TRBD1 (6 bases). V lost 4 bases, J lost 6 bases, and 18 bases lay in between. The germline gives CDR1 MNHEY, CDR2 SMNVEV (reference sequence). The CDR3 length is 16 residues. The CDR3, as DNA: TGTGCCAGCAGTTCCAGAGGGGGGGGCGTGCATGAAAAACTGTTTTTT. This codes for CASSSRGGGVHEKLFF.

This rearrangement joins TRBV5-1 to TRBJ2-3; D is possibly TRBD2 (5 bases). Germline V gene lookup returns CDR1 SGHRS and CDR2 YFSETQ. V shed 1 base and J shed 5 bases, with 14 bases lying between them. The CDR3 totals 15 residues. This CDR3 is CASSLQNLRGDTQYF. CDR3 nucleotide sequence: TGCGCCAGCAGCTTGCAAAACCTCCGGGGAGATACGCAGTATTTT. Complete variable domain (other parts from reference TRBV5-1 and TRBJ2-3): KAGVTQTPRYLIKTRGQQVTLSCSPISGHRSVSWYQQTPGQGLQFLFEYFSETQRNKGNFPGRFSGRQFSNSRSEMNVSTLELGDSALYLCASSLQNLRGDTQYFGPGTRLTVL.

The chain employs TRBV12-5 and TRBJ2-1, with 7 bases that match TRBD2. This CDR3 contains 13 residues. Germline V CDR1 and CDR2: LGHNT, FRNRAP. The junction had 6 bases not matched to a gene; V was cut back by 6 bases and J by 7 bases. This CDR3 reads CASGPPGGNEQFF. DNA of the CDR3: TGTGCTAGTGGCCCCCCCGGGGGGAATGAGCAGTTCTTC.

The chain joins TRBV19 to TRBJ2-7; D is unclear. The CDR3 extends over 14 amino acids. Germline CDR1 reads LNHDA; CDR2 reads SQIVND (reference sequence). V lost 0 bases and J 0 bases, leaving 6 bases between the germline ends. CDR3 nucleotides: TGTGCCAGTAGTATAGACTCTTCCTCCTACGAGCAGTACTTC. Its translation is CASSIDSSSYEQYF.

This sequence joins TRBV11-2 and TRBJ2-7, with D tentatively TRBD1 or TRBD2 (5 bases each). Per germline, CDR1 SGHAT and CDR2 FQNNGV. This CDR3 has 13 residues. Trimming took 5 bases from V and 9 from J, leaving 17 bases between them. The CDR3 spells CASSPGHTSGQYF. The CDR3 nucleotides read TGTGCCAGCAGCCCCGGACACACAAGCGGGCAGTACTTC.

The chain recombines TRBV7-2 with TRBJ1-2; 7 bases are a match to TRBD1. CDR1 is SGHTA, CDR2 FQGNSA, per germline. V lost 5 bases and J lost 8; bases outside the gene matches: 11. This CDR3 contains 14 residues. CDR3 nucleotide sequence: TGTGCCAGCAGCCTGGACAGGAGAGCGGGGGGCTACACCTTC. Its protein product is CASSLDRRAGGYTF. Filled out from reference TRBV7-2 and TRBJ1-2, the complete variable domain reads GAGVSQSPSNKVTEKGKDVELRCDPISGHTALYWYRQSLGQGLEFLIYFQGNSAPDKSGLPSDRFSAERTGGSVSTLTIQRTQQEDSAVYLCASSLDRRAGGYTFGSGTRLTVV.

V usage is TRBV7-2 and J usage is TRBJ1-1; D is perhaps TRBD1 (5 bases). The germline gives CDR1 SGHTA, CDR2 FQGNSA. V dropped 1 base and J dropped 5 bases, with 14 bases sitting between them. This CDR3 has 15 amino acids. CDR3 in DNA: TGTGCCAGCAGCTTAGTCCCGGGGGGGAGGACTGAAGCTTTCTTT. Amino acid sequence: CASSLVPGGRTEAFF.

The CDR3 reads CASSPHSSGRRNEQFF. CDR3 coding DNA: TGTGCCAGCAGCCCCCACTCTAGCGGGAGGAGGAATGAGCAGTTCTTC. The chain recombines TRBV6-2 or TRBV6-3 with TRBJ2-1; 11 positions match TRBD2. This CDR3 has 16 amino acids. Germline V gene data show CDR1 as MNHEY and CDR2 as SVGEGT. The ends lost 6 bases at V and 7 bases at J; junction bases unmatched: 11.

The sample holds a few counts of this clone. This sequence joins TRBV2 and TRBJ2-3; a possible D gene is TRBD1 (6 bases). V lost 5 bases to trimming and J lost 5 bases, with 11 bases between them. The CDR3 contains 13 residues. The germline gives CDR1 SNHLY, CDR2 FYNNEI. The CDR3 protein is CASSPPGEDTQYF. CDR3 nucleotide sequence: TGTGCCAGCAGTCCTCCAGGGGAAGATACGCAGTATTTT.

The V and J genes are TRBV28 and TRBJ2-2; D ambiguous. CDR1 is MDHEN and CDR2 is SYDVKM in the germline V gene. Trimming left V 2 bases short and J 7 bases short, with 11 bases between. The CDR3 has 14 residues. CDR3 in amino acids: CASSLTFLSGELFF. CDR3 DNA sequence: TGTGCCAGCAGTTTAACCTTTTTAAGCGGGGAGCTGTTTTTT.

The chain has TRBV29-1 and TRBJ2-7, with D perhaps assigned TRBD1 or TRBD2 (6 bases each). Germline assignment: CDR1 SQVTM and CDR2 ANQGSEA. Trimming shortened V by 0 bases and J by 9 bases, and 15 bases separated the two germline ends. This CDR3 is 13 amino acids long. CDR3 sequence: CSVEDPARGGQYF. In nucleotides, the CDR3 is TGCAGCGTTGAAGATCCGGCCAGGGGAGGGCAGTACTTC.

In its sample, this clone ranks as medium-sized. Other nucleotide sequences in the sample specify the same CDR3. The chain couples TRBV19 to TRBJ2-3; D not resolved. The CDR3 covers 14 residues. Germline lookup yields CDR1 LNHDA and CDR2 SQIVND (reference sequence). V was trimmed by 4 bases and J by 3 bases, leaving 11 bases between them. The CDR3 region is CASSTGPETDTQYF. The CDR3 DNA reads TGTGCCAGTAGTACTGGACCAGAGACAGATACGCAGTATTTT.

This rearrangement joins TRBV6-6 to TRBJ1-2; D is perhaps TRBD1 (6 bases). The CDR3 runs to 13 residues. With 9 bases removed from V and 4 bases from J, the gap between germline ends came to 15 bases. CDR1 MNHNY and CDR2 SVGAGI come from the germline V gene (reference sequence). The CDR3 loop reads CASDLTGSYGYTF. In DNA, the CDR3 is TGTGCCAGTGACCTTACAGGGAGCTATGGCTACACCTTC.

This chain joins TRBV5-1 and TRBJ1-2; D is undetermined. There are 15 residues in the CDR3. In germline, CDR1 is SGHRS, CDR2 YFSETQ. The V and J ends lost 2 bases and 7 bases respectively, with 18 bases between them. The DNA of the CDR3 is TGCGCCAGCAGCTTCTCCCCACGAGGAGATCGTGGCTACACCTTC. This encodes CASSFSPRGDRGYTF.

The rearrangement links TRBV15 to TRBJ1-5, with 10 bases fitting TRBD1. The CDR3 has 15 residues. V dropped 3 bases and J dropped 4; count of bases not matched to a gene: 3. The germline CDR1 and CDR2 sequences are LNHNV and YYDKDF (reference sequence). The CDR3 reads CATSRTGGENQPQHF. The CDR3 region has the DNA TGTGCCACCAGCAGGACAGGGGGCGAGAATCAGCCCCAGCATTTT. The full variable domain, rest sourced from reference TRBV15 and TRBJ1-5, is DAMVIQNPRYQVTQFGKPVTLSCSQTLNHNVMYWYQQKSSQAPKLLFHYYDKDFNNEADTPDNFQSRRPNTSFCFLDIRSPGLGDTAMYLCATSRTGGENQPQHFGDGTRLSIL.

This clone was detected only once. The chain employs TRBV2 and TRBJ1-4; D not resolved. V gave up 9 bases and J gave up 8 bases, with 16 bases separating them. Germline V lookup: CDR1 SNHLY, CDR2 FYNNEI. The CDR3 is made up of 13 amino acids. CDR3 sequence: CARSRGSTEKLFF. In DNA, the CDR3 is TGTGCCAGATCCCGGGGTTCCACGGAAAAACTGTTTTTT.